Sequencing of this TCR beta chain was carried out in a study of cytomegalovirus exposure and HLA in healthy donors. Amplification used 60 Vbeta primers and 13 Jbeta primers. Profiled with immunoSEQ multiplex PCR; TCRdb holds only in-frame clones, not every one. Seen here are 180,000 or so clones, around 78% observed once, and the top ten hold 1.5% to 2%. Concerning this clone: The antigen is undetermined.

Study observations and caveats: The study designated 160 or so TCR beta chains cytomegalovirus-associated.

The junction had 6 bases not matched to a gene; V was cut back by 2 bases and J by 0 bases. The CDR3 is made up of 17 amino acids. Germline V lookup: CDR1 SGDLS, CDR2 YYNGEE. The clonotype was recovered from a young man in good health and CMV-seronegative. The sample taken for sequencing was PBMCs. This rearrangement joins TRBV9 to TRBJ2-3; 10 positions match TRBD2. CDR3 DNA sequence: TGTGCCAGCAGCGTGGCAGCGGGGGGGCGGAGCACAGATACGCAGTATTTT. This codes for CASSVAAGGRSTDTQYF.